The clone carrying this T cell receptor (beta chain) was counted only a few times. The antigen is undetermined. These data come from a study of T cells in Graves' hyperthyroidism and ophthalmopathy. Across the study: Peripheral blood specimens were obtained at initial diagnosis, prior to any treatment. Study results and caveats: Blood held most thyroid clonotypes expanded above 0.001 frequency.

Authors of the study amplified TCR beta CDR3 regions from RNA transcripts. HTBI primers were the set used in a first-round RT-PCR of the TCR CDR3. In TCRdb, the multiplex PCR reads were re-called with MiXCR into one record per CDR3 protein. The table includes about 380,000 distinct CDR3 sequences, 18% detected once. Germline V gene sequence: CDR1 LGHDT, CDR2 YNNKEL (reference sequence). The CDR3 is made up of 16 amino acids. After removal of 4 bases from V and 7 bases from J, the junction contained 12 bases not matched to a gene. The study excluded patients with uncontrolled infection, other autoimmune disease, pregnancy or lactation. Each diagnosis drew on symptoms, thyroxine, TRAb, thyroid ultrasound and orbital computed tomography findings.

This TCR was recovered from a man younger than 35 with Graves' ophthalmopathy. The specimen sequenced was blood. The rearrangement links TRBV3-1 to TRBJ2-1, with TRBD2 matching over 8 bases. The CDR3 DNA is TGTGCCAGCAGCCTAGGGGCGGGGGGCATTTGGAATGAGCAGTTCTTC. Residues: CASSLGAGGIWNEQFF.